The entry below gives a single TCR beta chain sequence along with its context. Its antigen is currently unknown. Despite likely unrecorded immune exposures, the donors were nominally healthy at the time of sampling. The CDR3 loop spans 15 amino acids. The data originate from a study of cytomegalovirus exposure and HLA in healthy donors. 60 Vbeta and 13 Jbeta primers were used in PCR. Method: immunoSEQ multiplex PCR; TCRdb's copy keeps in-frame clones and lacks some. This sample has approximately 82,000 clones, with about 9.5% found just once. Findings and limits, study-wide: The likely explanation for a cluster of highly shared sequence variants was sequencing artifact. In vitro experiments confirmed that a few CMV-associated chains were specific for CMV antigens.

This receptor was obtained from a man between 60 and 75 years old in good health and CMV-seropositive. This sequence joins TRBV12-2 and TRBJ1-2; the D call TRBD1 from the table was never checked on the DNA. TRBV12-2 is reported as a pseudogene. The sequenced sample was PBMCs. As DNA, the CDR3 is TGTGCAAGTCGCTTAAGCAGGCATACTAACTATGGCTACACCTTC. This sequence encodes CASRLSRHTNYGYTF.